Shown below are 16 T cell receptor beta chains from a single sample sequenced in a study of blood T cell repertoires in COVID-19. Assay: immunoSEQ multiplex PCR; the TCRdb copy retains only in-frame clones and omits some. The repertoire includes 150,000 to 200,000 clones, 65% to 85% of them detected once, and about 10% sits in the top ten. The sample consisted of peripheral blood. The receptors come from a woman of 80 years or more with active or convalescent COVID-19.

The J gene is TRBJ2-7, the V gene TRBV4-1; tentatively, D is TRBD1 (8 bases). Trimming took 2 bases from V and 4 from J, leaving 18 bases between them. The CDR3 has 16 amino acids. Germline loops: CDR1 MGHRA, CDR2 YSYEKL. The DNA for the CDR3 is TGCGCCAGCAGCCAAACCTACGGACAGGGAGGGTACGAGCAGTACTTC. Its translation is CASSQTYGQGGYEQYF.

This chain links TRBV7-2 with TRBJ1-5, with D maybe TRBD1 (5 bases). Germline V gene sequence: CDR1 SGHTA, CDR2 FQGNSA. The V end lost 1 base, the J end lost 7 bases, and 8 bases lay between the germline ends. This CDR3 is built from 13 residues. CDR3 bases: TGTGCCAGCAGCTTAGAGTGGGGCCAGCCCCAGCATTTT. It codes for CASSLEWGQPQHF.

This clone was seen only a few times. This chain links TRBV19 with TRBJ1-2, with D maybe TRBD1 (6 bases). The CDR3 contains 13 residues. The germline V and J ends were trimmed by 3 bases and 6 bases, with 11 bases remaining between them. Germline V gives CDR1 LNHDA, CDR2 SQIVND (reference sequence). CDR3 protein: CASSIQGTHGYTF. CDR3 nucleotide sequence: TGTGCCAGTAGTATTCAGGGGACGCATGGCTACACCTTC.

V usage is TRBV11-2 and J usage is TRBJ1-1; D is undetermined. The germline gives CDR1 SGHAT, CDR2 FQNNGV. The CDR3 totals 16 residues. V dropped 0 bases and J dropped 10 bases, with 21 bases sitting between them. The CDR3 sequence is CASSLDFKVGLNAAFF. DNA for the CDR3: TGTGCCAGCAGCTTAGATTTTAAGGTGGGCTTAAATGCAGCTTTCTTT.

CDR3 bases: TGTGCCAGCTCACCATCGGACAGTCTTAACTATGGCTACACCTTC. Translating gives CASSPSDSLNYGYTF. This chain joins TRBV18 and TRBJ1-2, with a tentative D call TRBD1 (6 bases). CDR1 and CDR2 from the germline V gene are KGHSH and LQKENI. This CDR3 is 15 amino acids long. The V gene lost 2 bases and the J gene lost 1 base, with 11 bases spanning the gap.

The chain uses TRBV14 and TRBJ1-2, with 7 bases fitting TRBD1. The CDR3 has 17 residues. V shed 1 base and J 2 bases; nucleotides not matched to a gene: 10. Germline assignment: CDR1 SGHDN and CDR2 FVKESK. The CDR3 region is CASSQVSLRGMNYGYTF. In DNA, the CDR3 is TGTGCCAGCAGCCAAGTTTCCCTCAGGGGGATGAACTATGGCTACACCTTC.

This chain uses TRBV28 with TRBJ2-6; D might be TRBD1 (6 bases). This CDR3 comprises 16 residues. Looked up from germline, CDR1 is MDHEN and CDR2 is SYDVKM. The germline V and J ends were trimmed by 6 bases and 2 bases, with 14 bases remaining between them. CDR3 DNA: TGTGCCAGCAGCCGCGGGTCAGGGGCTGGGGCCAACGTCCTGACTTTC. Encoded protein: CASSRGSGAGANVLTF.

The chain combines TRBV5-6 with TRBJ1-5; D might be TRBD1 (6 bases). This CDR3 contains 17 residues. Trimming removed 0 bases at V and 2 bases at J, with 15 bases between. CDR1 SGHDT and CDR2 YYEEEE come from the germline V gene. Here the CDR3 DNA reads TGTGCCAGCAGCTTGGGGCAGGGGCAGATAGGCAATCAGCCCCAGCATTTT. This codes for CASSLGQGQIGNQPQHF. Based on the CDR3 plus reference TRBV5-6 and TRBJ1-5, the full variable domain is DAGVTQSPTHLIKTRGQQVTLRCSPKSGHDTVSWYQQALGQGPQFIFQYYEEEERQRGNFPDRFSGHQFPNYSSELNVNALLLGDSALYLCASSLGQGQIGNQPQHFGDGTRLSIL.

The V and J genes are TRBV5-1 and TRBJ1-1; 7 bases are a match to TRBD1. The germline gives CDR1 SGHRS, CDR2 YFSETQ. This CDR3 is built from 14 residues. V shed 4 bases, J shed 1 base, and the junction held 4 bases outside the gene matches. The chain's CDR3 is CASSGGQPNTEAFF. For the CDR3, the DNA is TGCGCCAGCAGCGGGGGACAGCCGAACACTGAAGCTTTCTTT.

The CDR3 here is CASSLGRLVNTEAFF. The CDR3 nucleotides read TGTGCCAGCAGCTTGGGGCGGCTGGTGAACACTGAAGCTTTCTTT. This rearrangement joins TRBV5-6 to TRBJ1-1; D remains ambiguous. Germline CDR1 SGHDT, CDR2 YYEEEE. The CDR3 length is 15 residues. V was pared by 0 bases and J by 0 bases, with 9 bases between.

This clone occurred once. V and J are TRBV5-1 and TRBJ1-1; D gene uncertain. This CDR3 is 13 amino acids long. Germline CDR1 is SGHRS and CDR2 is YFSETQ. V was clipped by 4 bases and J by 5 bases, with 12 bases between them. As DNA, the CDR3 is TGCGCCAGCAGCCCGGGGTGGGAGACTGAAGCTTTCTTT. Protein sequence: CASSPGWETEAFF.

This chain links TRBV6-5 with TRBJ1-6; possible D gene TRBD1, 5 bases. Germline loops: CDR1 MNHEY, CDR2 SVGAGI. The CDR3 has 15 amino acids. V was trimmed by 5 bases and J by 5 bases, leaving 13 bases between them. The CDR3 region has the DNA TGTGCCAGCAGTCCCCGGGGGGTCGATAATTCACCCCTCCACTTT. It is translated as CASSPRGVDNSPLHF.

The rearrangement joins TRBV27 to TRBJ1-6, with a weak D call TRBD1 (6 bases). V was trimmed by 7 bases and J by 10 bases, leaving 20 bases between them. This CDR3 has 15 amino acids. The V gene's germline CDR1 is MNHEY and CDR2 SMNVEV (reference sequence). The CDR3 DNA follows: TGTGCCAGCACCCCGAACAGGGAGAACGCCTCACCCCTCCACTTT. Translation gives CASTPNRENASPLHF.

The rearrangement joins TRBV6-2 or TRBV6-3 to TRBJ2-5; 9 positions match TRBD1. The V gene's germline CDR1 is MNHEY and CDR2 SVGEGT. The CDR3 consists of 15 residues. The ends lost 5 bases at V and 5 bases at J; junction bases unmatched: 9. CDR3 region: CASSQTQGAEETQYF. Written as DNA, the CDR3 is TGTGCCAGCAGTCAGACACAGGGGGCTGAGGAGACCCAGTACTTC.

The chain is built from TRBV13 and TRBJ2-7, with 9 bases aligning to TRBD2. In germline, CDR1 is PRHDT, CDR2 FYEKMQ (reference sequence). The CDR3 has 19 amino acids. V gave up 4 bases and J gave up 5 bases; unmatched junction bases: 21. The CDR3 region has the DNA TGTGCCAGCAGCTCCACTCGAATGAGCGGGGGGCCGCGAGGTCACGAGCAGTACTTC. Its protein is CASSSTRMSGGPRGHEQYF.

V and J are TRBV19 and TRBJ1-2; 9 bases are shared with TRBD1. The junction had 0 bases not matched to a gene; V was cut back by 1 base and J by 3 bases. Germline V gene sequence: CDR1 LNHDA, CDR2 SQIVND (reference sequence). CDR3 length: 14 amino acids. Here the CDR3 DNA reads TGTGCCAGTAGTATAGGGACAGGGGACTATGGCTACACCTTC. Translated: CASSIGTGDYGYTF.